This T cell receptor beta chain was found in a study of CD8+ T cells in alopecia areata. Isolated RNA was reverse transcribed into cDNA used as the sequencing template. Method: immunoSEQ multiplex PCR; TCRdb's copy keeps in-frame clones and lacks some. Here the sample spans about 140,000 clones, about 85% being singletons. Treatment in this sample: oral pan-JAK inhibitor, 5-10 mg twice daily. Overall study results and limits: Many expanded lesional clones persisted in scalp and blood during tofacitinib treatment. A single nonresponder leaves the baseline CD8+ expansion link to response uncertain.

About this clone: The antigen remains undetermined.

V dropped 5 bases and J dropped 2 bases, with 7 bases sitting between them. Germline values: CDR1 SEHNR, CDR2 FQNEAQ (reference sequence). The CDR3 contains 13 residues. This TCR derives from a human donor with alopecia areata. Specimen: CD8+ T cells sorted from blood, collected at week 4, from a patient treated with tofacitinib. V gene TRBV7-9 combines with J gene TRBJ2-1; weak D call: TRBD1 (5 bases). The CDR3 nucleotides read TGTGCCAGCAGCGAGGACACCTACAATGAGCAGTTCTTC. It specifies CASSEDTYNEQFF.